This TCR beta chain appears in the sequencing data of a study of Siglec-9 on CD8 T cells in melanoma (dated by TCRdb to the late 2010s). Background on the whole study: Siglec-9 expression on CD8+ T cells and the role of Siglec-9 in regulating T cells in the melanoma tumor microenvironment were investigated in the study.

The CDR3 has 14 amino acids, counting the end cysteine and phenylalanine. The retained sequence is limited to the CDR3, 42 bases, with the frame set at the first base. Trimming costs V 0 bases and J 10 bases, and their ends lie 13 bases apart. CDR1 is given as SEHNR and CDR2 as FQNEAQ, both from the germline V gene (reference sequence). The library was made by the immunoSEQ multiplex PCR assay. TCRdb limited this immuneACCESS table to in-frame rearrangements with V and J called. A share of clones is missing; checked studies link under half to unresolved V genes, and the rest is unexplained. The sample includes approximately 35,000 clones, with roughly 84% observed a single time. Under 2% of the sample is in the top ten clones. What the study reported, not specific to this receptor: Siglec-9 was reported to mark and regulate an effector memory CD8+ T-cell subset that appeared to accumulate within melanoma tumors.

This clone came up once. The target of this receptor is not known. No clone much larger than this one lies a single base away; base qualities are absent. The sequenced sample consisted of Siglec-9- CD8+ T cells sorted from blood. In the paper's terms, the cell subset or site label means: CD8 T cells lacking Siglec-9. The receptor was isolated from a human donor in good health. Rearrangement joined TRBV7-9 to TRBJ2-1, with TRBD1 as a weak D call on 6 bases. This receptor carries the CDR3 CASSLASSGDEQFF. The DNA sequence follows: TGTGCCAGCAGCTTAGCGTCGTCAGGGGACGAGCAGTTCTTC.